Only a few counts were recorded for the clone carrying this TCR beta chain. Its antigen is unknown. These data come from a study of tumour-infiltrating T cells in Burkitt lymphoma. Looking at the study overall: Patients covered every epidemiological subtype of Burkitt lymphoma. Overall and progression-free survival were predicted by productive clonality. Findings and caveats of the study: Many Burkitt lymphoma patients shared several public clonotypes.

Germline V gene data show CDR1 as SGDLS and CDR2 as YYNGEE. The CDR3 has 15 amino acids. J lost 1 base, V lost 0 bases, and 3 bases had no gene match. TCRdb's table, derived via immunoSEQ multiplex PCR, lists solely in-frame clones and lacks some. Counted here are some 5,000 clones, 10% to 15% occurring once; the ten biggest clones make up about a quarter. The receptor was isolated from a human donor with Burkitt lymphoma. What was sequenced was tumor tissue. This chain uses TRBV9 with TRBJ1-1; 7 bases agree with TRBD1. The CDR3: CASSVGTGANTEAFF. The DNA of the CDR3 is TGTGCCAGCAGCGTAGGAACAGGGGCGAACACTGAAGCTTTCTTT.